Shown below are 4 T cell receptor beta chains from a single sample sequenced in a study of T-cell reconstitution after alpha-beta-depleted transplantation in children (dated by TCRdb to the mid-2010s). Preparation of the library involved PCR. TCRdb shows the sequencer as Illumina HiSeq 2500. Molecular barcoding was employed in the preparation of TCR libraries, with unique molecular identifiers being used to normalize TCRbeta repertoire quantification. TCRdb reprocessing: public reads trimmed at Q25 with fastp, clones called with MiXCR, in-frame beta chains kept. Here each entry gathers all rows of one CDR3 protein and keeps the most common genes and DNA. The sample profile shows about 350,000 distinct CDR3 sequences; around 15% of them were found once. The ten most abundant clones make up 35% to 50% of the sample. Explained via the paper, the treatment or condition label denotes: allogeneic hematopoietic cell transplantation with graft depleted of TCRalphabeta T cells and CD19 B cells.

Sequencing was performed on PBMCs, mostly from graft donor cells, taken 360 days after TCRalphabeta/CD19-depleted stem cell transplant. The origin of the receptors is a male patient aged 2-15 years who had a stem cell transplant for acute lymphoblastic leukemia, so the T cells may come from the graft donor.

This clonotype was recorded a few times. The gene calls are TRBV27 and TRBJ2-1; 16 nucleotides match TRBD2. Germline-derived CDR1 and CDR2 are MNHEY and SMNVEV (reference sequence). V trimming: 0 bases; J trimming: 6 bases; junction bases outside the gene matches: 14. The CDR3 is made up of 21 amino acids. The CDR3 nucleotides read TGTGCCAGCAGTTTATCCGGGTTGGGACTAGCGGGAGGGCCGGGGGGCAATGAGCAGTTCTTC. This sequence encodes CASSLSGLGLAGGPGGNEQFF.

V usage is TRBV7-9 and J usage is TRBJ2-3, with TRBD1 matching over 8 bases. From germline, CDR1 is SEHNR and CDR2 FQNEAQ (reference sequence). The CDR3 runs to 15 residues. V trimming: 5 bases; J trimming: 7 bases; junction bases outside the gene matches: 11. The CDR3 DNA sequence: TGTGCCAGCAGCGAAGGACAGGGCCCGTCAAATACGCAGTATTTT. This gives the protein CASSEGQGPSNTQYF.

The rearrangement uses TRBV4-3 and TRBJ2-1; TRBD1 matches 7 bases. The V and J ends lost 4 bases and 4 bases, in that order; junction bases with no gene match: 13. CDR3 length: 17 residues. Germline values: CDR1 LGHNA, CDR2 YSLEER. Written as DNA, the CDR3 is TGCGCCAGCAGCCTGAGCACCGACAGGGCACCATACAATGAGCAGTTCTTC. This codes for CASSLSTDRAPYNEQFF.

The sample holds many counts of this clonotype. The V call is TRBV28, the J call TRBJ2-4, with 10 bases lining up with TRBD2. The CDR3 runs to 15 residues. Germline CDR1 is MDHEN and CDR2 is SYDVKM. The V and J ends lost 6 bases and 1 base, in that order; junction bases with no gene match: 3. The CDR3 sequence: CASSPSGSAKNIQYF. CDR3 sequence (DNA): TGTGCCAGCAGCCCTAGCGGGAGCGCCAAAAACATTCAGTACTTC.